These T cell receptor beta chains were read from a single sample in a study of blood T cell repertoires in COVID-19. Sequencing was performed with immunoSEQ multiplex PCR; in TCRdb, only in-frame clones are kept and a portion is missing. The sample holds about 370,000 clones, roughly 90% seen once. Sample: peripheral blood. These receptors originate from a woman in her twenties or thirties with COVID-19, enrolled during active disease. Both conserved end residues are part of each CDR3. The D gene is left open where the match is weak. Where a row states a size, it is once, few, many or the class of an expanded clone; other rows omit it.

J gene	clone size	D gene	V gene	CDR3 DNA	CDR3 protein
TRBJ2-5	-	-	TRBV10-3	TGTGCCATCAGTGTGAGCAGGGAAGAGACCCAGTACTTC	CAISVSREETQYF
TRBJ2-1	-	TRBD1	TRBV7-2	TGTGCCAGCAGCTTCATACAGGGGAGCTCCTACAATGAGCAGTTCTTC	CASSFIQGSSYNEQFF
TRBJ1-1	-	-	TRBV24-1	TGTGCCACCAGTGATTTAGGTGACAGTCACGCTTTCTTT	CATSDLGDSHAFF
TRBJ2-1	-	TRBD2	TRBV7-2	TGTGCCAGCAGCTTATGGACTAGCGGGGAAGATGAGCAGTTCTTC	CASSLWTSGEDEQFF
TRBJ2-2	-	-	TRBV21-1	TGTGCCAGCAGCACGGGGACAGGGTTGTCTAGAAACACCGGGGAGCTGTTTTTT	CASSTGTGLSRNTGELFF
TRBJ1-1	-	-	TRBV11-3	TGTGCCAGCAGCGCTCGGCCGGGCACTGAAGCTTTCTTT	CASSARPGTEAFF
TRBJ2-2	once	-	TRBV7-2	TGTGCCAGCAGCTTAGGCGGGAACACCGGGGAGCTGTTTTTT	CASSLGGNTGELFF
TRBJ1-5	many	TRBD1	TRBV6-1	TGTGCCAGCAGTGAAATACCCGGGACAGCTAATGGACAGCCCCAGCATTTT	CASSEIPGTANGQPQHF
TRBJ1-5	-	-	TRBV4-1	TGCGCCAGCAGCCAATACAGGTACGAGCCCCAGCATTTT	CASSQYRYEPQHF
TRBJ2-3	-	-	TRBV18	TGTGCCAGCTCACCACAGGGGGGGGCTAGCACAGATACGCAGTATTTT	CASSPQGGASTDTQYF
TRBJ1-2	-	-	TRBV6-6	TGTGCCAGCAGTTACTCGACAGCCTACTATGGCTACACCTTC	CASSYSTAYYGYTF
TRBJ2-7	-	-	TRBV2	TGTGCCAGCAGTGAAGTGGGCAGGGGCTACGAGCAGTACTTC	CASSEVGRGYEQYF
TRBJ1-6	-	-	TRBV4-1	TGCGCCAGCAGCCAAGACTCGCAGTCGAACAATTCACCCCTCCACTTT	CASSQDSQSNNSPLHF
TRBJ2-5	-	TRBD1	TRBV19	TGTGCCAGTAGCCGGGGACAGAGCTCAATCCACCAAGAGACCCAGTACTTC	CASSRGQSSIHQETQYF
TRBJ2-7	few	-	TRBV5-6	TGTGCCAGCAGCTTCGGACAGAGCTCCTACGAGCAGTACTTC	CASSFGQSSYEQYF
TRBJ1-2	-	TRBD1	TRBV20-1	TGCAGTGCTAGTCGGGACAGGGAGGACTACACCTTC	CSASRDREDYTF
TRBJ2-3	once	-	TRBV4-2	TGTGCCAGCAGCCAAGAAAGTCAGGTAGCGGCCCGCCCCCATACGCAGTATTTT	CASSQESQVAARPHTQYF
TRBJ2-3	-	-	TRBV10-3	TGTGCCACCTGGGCCGAACTTAGCGGAAGAACACAAGATACGCAGTATTTT	CATWAELSGRTQDTQYF
TRBJ1-5	-	TRBD1	TRBV19	TGTGCCAGTAACTCCGGACAGGCCCACAATCAGCCCCAGCATTTT	CASNSGQAHNQPQHF
TRBJ2-5	-	TRBD1	TRBV11-3	TGTGCCAGCAGCTTAGATGAGGGGGCGGAGACCCAGTACTTC	CASSLDEGAETQYF
TRBJ2-6	-	-	TRBV14	TGTGCCAGCAGCCAAGATCAGGGCGGTTATTCTGGGGCCAACGTCCTGACTTTC	CASSQDQGGYSGANVLTF
TRBJ1-1	once	-	TRBV5-8	TGTGCCAGCAGCTTTTCCGGACAGAGCATGAACACTGAAGCTTTCTTT	CASSFSGQSMNTEAFF